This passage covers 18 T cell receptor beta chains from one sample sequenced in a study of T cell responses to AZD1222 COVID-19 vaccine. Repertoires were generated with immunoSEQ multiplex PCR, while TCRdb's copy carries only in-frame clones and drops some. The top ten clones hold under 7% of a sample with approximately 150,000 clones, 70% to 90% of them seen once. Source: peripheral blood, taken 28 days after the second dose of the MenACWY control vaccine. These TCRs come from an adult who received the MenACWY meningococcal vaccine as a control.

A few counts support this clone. CDR3 sequence (DNA): TGTGCCAGCAGGACAGGGATCATGAACACTGAAGCTTTCTTT. It translates to CASRTGIMNTEAFF. This chain links TRBV28 with TRBJ1-1; 7 bases fit TRBD1. CDR1 is MDHEN and CDR2 is SYDVKM in the germline V gene. The junction had 4 bases not matched to a gene; V was cut back by 6 bases and J by 0 bases. CDR3 length equals 14 residues.

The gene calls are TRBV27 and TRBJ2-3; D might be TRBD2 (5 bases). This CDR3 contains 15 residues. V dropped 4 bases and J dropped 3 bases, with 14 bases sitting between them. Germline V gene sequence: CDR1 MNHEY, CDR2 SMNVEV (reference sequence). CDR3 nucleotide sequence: TGTGCCAGCAGTTCCCTTCTGCGGGCGACAGATACGCAGTATTTT. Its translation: CASSSLLRATDTQYF.

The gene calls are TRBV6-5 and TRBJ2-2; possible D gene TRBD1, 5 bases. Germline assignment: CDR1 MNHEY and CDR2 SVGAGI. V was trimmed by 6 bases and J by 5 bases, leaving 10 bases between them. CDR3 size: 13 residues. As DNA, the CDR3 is TGTGCCAGCAGCAGACAGTTGACCGGGGAGCTGTTTTTT. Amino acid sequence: CASSRQLTGELFF.

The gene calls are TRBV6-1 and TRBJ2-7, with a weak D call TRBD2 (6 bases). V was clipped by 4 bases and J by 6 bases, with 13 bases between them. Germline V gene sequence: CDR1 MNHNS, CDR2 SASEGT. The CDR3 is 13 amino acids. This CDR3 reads CASSGAGTGEQYF. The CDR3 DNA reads TGTGCCAGCAGTGGGGCGGGGACGGGCGAGCAGTACTTC.

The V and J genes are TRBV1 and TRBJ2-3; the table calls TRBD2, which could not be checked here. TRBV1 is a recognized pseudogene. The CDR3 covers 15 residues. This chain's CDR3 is CTSSHNKEGTDTQYF. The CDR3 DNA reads TGCACCAGCAGCCATAATAAAGAGGGCACAGATACGCAGTATTTT.

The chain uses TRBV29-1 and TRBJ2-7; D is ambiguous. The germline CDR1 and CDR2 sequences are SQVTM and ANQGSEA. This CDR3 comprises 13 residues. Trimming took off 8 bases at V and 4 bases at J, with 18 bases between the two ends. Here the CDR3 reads CSIIGQGFYEQYF. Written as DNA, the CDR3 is TGCAGCATTATTGGGCAAGGTTTTTACGAGCAGTACTTC.

CDR3 bases: TGTGCCTGGAGTGTAGGTTCTAGCGCCACAGATACGCAGTATTTT. It translates to CAWSVGSSATDTQYF. The V and J genes are TRBV30 and TRBJ2-3, with D possibly TRBD2 on 6 matching bases. The CDR3 contains 15 residues. Germline-derived CDR1 and CDR2 are GTSNPN and SVGIG (reference sequence). With 0 bases removed from V and 2 bases from J, the gap between germline ends came to 12 bases.

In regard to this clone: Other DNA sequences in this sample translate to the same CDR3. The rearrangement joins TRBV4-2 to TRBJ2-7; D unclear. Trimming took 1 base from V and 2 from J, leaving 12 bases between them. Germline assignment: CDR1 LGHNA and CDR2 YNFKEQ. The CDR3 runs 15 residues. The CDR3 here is CASSQGQDQAYEQYF. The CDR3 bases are TGTGCCAGCAGCCAAGGTCAGGACCAGGCCTACGAGCAGTACTTC.

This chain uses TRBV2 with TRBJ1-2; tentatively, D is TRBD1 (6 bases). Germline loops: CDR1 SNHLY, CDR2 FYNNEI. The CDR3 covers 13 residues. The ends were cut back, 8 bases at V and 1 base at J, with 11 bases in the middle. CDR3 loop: CASEQGDNYGYTF. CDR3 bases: TGTGCCAGCGAACAGGGAGATAACTATGGCTACACCTTC.

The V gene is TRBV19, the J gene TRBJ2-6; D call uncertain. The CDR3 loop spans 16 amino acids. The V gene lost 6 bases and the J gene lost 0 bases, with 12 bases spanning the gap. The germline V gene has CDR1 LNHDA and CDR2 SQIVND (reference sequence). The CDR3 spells CASSARSDSGANVLTF. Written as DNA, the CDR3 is TGTGCCAGTAGCGCAAGGTCCGACTCTGGGGCCAACGTCCTGACTTTC.

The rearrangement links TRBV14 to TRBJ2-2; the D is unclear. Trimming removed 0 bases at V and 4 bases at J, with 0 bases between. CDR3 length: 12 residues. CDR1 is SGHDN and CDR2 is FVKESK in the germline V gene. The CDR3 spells CASSQDTGELFF. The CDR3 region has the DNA TGTGCCAGCAGCCAAGACACCGGGGAGCTGTTTTTT.

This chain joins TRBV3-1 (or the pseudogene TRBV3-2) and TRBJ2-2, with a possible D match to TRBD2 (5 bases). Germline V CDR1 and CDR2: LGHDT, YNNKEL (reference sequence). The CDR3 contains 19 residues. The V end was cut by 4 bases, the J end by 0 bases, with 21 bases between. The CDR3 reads CASSPAGLADFANTGELFF. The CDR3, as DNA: TGTGCCAGCAGCCCAGCCGGGCTAGCAGATTTCGCGAACACCGGGGAGCTGTTTTTT.

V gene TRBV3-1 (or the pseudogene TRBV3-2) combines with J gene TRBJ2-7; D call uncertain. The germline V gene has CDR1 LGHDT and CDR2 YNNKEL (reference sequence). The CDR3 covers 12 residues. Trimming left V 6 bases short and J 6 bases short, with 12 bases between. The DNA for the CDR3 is TGTGCCAGCAGTGAGCGCGAAGGCGAGCAGTACTTC. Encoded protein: CASSEREGEQYF.

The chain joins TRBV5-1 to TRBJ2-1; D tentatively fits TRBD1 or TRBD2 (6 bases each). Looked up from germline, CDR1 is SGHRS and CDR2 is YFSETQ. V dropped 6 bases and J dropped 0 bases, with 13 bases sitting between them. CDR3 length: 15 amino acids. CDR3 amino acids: CASNGGDRSYNEQFF. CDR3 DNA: TGCGCCAGCAACGGGGGCGATCGCTCCTACAATGAGCAGTTCTTC.

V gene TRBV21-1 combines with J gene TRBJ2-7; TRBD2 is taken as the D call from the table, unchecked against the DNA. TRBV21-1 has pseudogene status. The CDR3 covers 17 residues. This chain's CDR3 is CASSKEERGTSSYEQYF. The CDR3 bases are TGTGCCAGCAGCAAAGAGGAAAGGGGGACTAGCTCCTACGAGCAGTACTTC.

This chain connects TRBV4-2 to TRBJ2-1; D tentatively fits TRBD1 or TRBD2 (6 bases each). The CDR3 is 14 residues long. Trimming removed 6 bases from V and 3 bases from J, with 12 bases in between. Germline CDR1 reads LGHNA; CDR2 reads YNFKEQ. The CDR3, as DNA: TGTGCCAGCAGGGAGGGGGACCACTACAATGAGCAGTTCTTC. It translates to CASREGDHYNEQFF.

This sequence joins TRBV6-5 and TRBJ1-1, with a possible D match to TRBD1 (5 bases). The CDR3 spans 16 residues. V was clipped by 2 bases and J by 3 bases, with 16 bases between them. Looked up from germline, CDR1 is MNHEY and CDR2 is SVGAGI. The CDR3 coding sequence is TGTGCCAGCAGTTACGGCCCGATGGGGGAACACACTGAAGCTTTCTTT. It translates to CASSYGPMGEHTEAFF.

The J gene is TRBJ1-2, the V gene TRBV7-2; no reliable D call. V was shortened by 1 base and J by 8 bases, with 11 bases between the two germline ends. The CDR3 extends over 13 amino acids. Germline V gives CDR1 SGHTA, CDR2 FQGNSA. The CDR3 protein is CASSLVGLEGYTF. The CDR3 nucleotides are TGTGCCAGCAGCTTAGTCGGGCTCGAAGGCTACACCTTC.